This T cell receptor beta chain was sequenced for a study of CD8+ T cells in alopecia areata (dated by TCRdb to about 2018). As for the study more broadly: Treated patients were enrolled in an open-label pilot trial of oral tofacitinib at 5 to 10 mg twice daily for moderate-to-severe alopecia areata. High-throughput TCRbeta sequencing was used to examine T cell clonal expansion in alopecia areata in both the C3H/HeJ mouse model and human patients. Scalp clonality was compared among normal scalp (n=4), patchy alopecia areata scalp (n=8), and alopecia totalis/universalis scalp (n=8). Tofacitinib-treated patients had biopsies at baseline and at 4 and 24 weeks of treatment, with a later scalp biopsy in several patients. The RNA source kit depended on sample type: the PAXgene miRNA kit for fixed scalp, the miRNeasy kit for PBMCs, and the RNeasy kit for mouse skin. Patients stayed on tofacitinib for 6 to 18 months and then had 6 months of follow-up off drug so that delayed response and recurrence could be assessed. In treated patients, disease severity was measured using the SALT score, which gives the percentage of scalp surface area affected. In humans, TCRbeta sequencing was performed on scalp tissue and on sorted CD4+ and CD8+ peripheral blood T cells from healthy controls and from patients with patchy or totalis/universalis alopecia areata. TCRbeta CDR3 regions were amplified by immunoSEQ multiplex PCR using 35 Vbeta forward and 13 Jbeta reverse primers. The paper as a whole reports these results and caveats: During tofacitinib treatment, many expanded lesional clones remained in scalp and blood, and this persistence may partly explain relapse after treatment is stopped. Scalp TCR repertoire analysis is complicated because resident alphabeta T cells in normal human skin are also sequenced, whereas mouse skin is dominated by gammadelta T cells. With tofacitinib, both scalp clonality and the number of expanded CD8+ clones among the top 100 scalp clones went down significantly. Shared TCR sequences between patients were less evident than in mice, which may be partly attributable to HLA diversity in the patient population. The treated cohort was small, with a single nonresponder, so links between baseline CD8+ expansion and response need larger studies. Compared with normal scalp, lesional scalp had higher clonality and more expanded CD8+ clones, particularly in alopecia totalis/universalis, a pattern that suggests antigenic drive.

Note on this clone: This receptor's antigen is unknown. Base qualities are not recorded, but no much larger clone differs from it by a single base.

The time point label, read with the paper, signifies: around 26 weeks on oral tofacitinib. This specimen's treatment or condition label, interpreted: oral pan-JAK inhibitor, 5-10 mg twice daily. From alopecia areata patients, peripheral blood was collected along with lesional scalp punch biopsies. After PBMCs were isolated by density centrifugation and stained for CD3, CD4 and CD8, a FACSAria was used to sort CD4+ and CD8+ T cells. V is trimmed back by 1 base and J by 4 bases, and the junction contains 4 bases that no gene match accounts for. The CDR3 spans 15 residues, from the cysteine through the phenylalanine. Only the CDR3 DNA is retained, 45 bases long and in frame from the first base. The germline V gene sets CDR1 to LGHNA and CDR2 to YSLEER. The library was made by the immunoSEQ multiplex PCR assay. RNA was extracted from all samples and reverse transcribed into cDNA as template for TCR sequencing. SuperScript III was used for first-strand cDNA synthesis, primed with a 2:1 mix of oligo-dT and random hexamers. Amplification bias was assessed with a synthetic immune receptor repertoire, and residual bias was removed computationally. The paper's processing steps were these. Raw reads were preprocessed to remove errors, and CDR3 was defined by IMGT conventions from the conserved cysteine to phenylalanine. Clonality was computed by normalizing Shannon entropy by log2 of the number of productive unique TCRs and subtracting the result from 1. Whether scalp clones were CD4 or CD8 was inferred by matching scalp TCRbeta sequences against CD4 and CD8 repertoires sorted from blood. What TCRdb holds here is the immuneACCESS table cut down to in-frame rearrangements. Part of the clones is not present; checked against another copy, under half of the missing clones reflect an unresolved V gene, and the others are unexplained. That table furnishes V, J and clone size, whereas the DNA furnished D and trimming. The sample data list 100,000 to 140,000 clones, and over 80% of these were observed just once. The ten largest clones capture roughly 25% of the sample.

The chain links TRBV4-3 with TRBJ2-5, with 9 middle bases fitting TRBD1. The sample here was CD8+ T cells sorted from blood, taken at week 24, from a patient treated with tofacitinib. This TCR came from a human donor with alopecia areata. The nucleotides read TGCGCCAGCAGCCAAGTGGGGGGACAGGGAGAGACCCAGTACTTC. Its amino acids are CASSQVGGQGETQYF.